This T cell receptor (beta chain) comes out of a study of blood T cell repertoires in COVID-19 (dated by TCRdb to the early 2020s). Describing the broader study: Samples covering the acute and convalescent phases of COVID-19 were provided by collaborators in the United States, Italy and Spain. The repertoires were released in a freely available public database intended as a resource for research on the immune response to SARS-CoV-2. The samples were drawn from the first 160 participants of the ongoing ImmuneRACE study and from roughly 1,300 subjects provided by 6 global collaborators. Nearly every sample came with metadata listing a de-identified subject ID, COVID-19 status, age in years and sex. HLA class I and class II types, where available, came from metadata supplied by the sample provider rather than from assay-based typing. The dataset comprised deeply sampled blood TCRbeta repertoires from subjects exposed to, actively infected with, or recovered from COVID-19. The material from the prospective study consisted of cDNA or gDNA derived from T cells, B-cell-depleted T cells, or PBMCs. Findings and caveats that apply to the study as a whole: How much clinical and demographic metadata was included differed by source and by participant, and the metadata was provided uncurated.

TCRbeta CDR3 regions were amplified from genomic DNA using the immunoSEQ Assay, a bias-controlled multiplex PCR. Per the original workflow: The number of nucleated cells in each sample was estimated from the amplification of reference gene primers within the assay. To quantify the absolute abundance of each unique TCRbeta CDR3 rearrangement, sequence reads were collapsed and filtered. For each sample, productive Simpson clonality was calculated as the square root of Simpson's diversity index over productive rearrangements. Held by TCRdb, this immuneACCESS table contains in-frame sequences only and omits some clones. Under half of the omission traces to an unresolved V gene where checked; the cause of the rest is unknown. V, J and clone size reflect that table, while D and trimming were determined from the DNA. This sample has about 220,000 clones in its table, and roughly four fifths of those were observed once. Clones ranked in the top ten supply approximately 1.3% of the sample.

V is pared back by 4 bases and J by 2 bases, with 11 bases lying between the germline termini. The CDR3 goes from the cysteine to the phenylalanine over 14 residues. Solely the CDR3 DNA is kept, with 42 bases framed from the first base. CDR1 MGHRA and CDR2 YSYEKL are derived from the germline V gene. In regard to this clone: Its antigen is unknown. No much larger clone is present one base from it, and per-base qualities are unavailable.

In the prospective study, participants were about 18 to 95 years old, resided in 25 or so geographic areas of the United States, and were enrolled through a virtual design. To assign participants to cohorts, the prospective study relied on clinical history that participants themselves reported in a screening survey and a study questionnaire. In the prospective study, mobile phlebotomists collected whole blood, serum and a nasopharyngeal or oropharyngeal swab from each participant. Participants in the prospective study had the option to provide additional blood draws and questionnaires over a roughly 2-month period. Prospective study blood samples were shipped either frozen or at room temperature before DNA extraction.

The sequence came from a middle-aged woman with acute COVID-19. This sequence uses TRBV4-1 and TRBJ1-1, with TRBD1 tentatively as D gene (6 bases match). Sequencing was performed on PBMCs or T cells enriched from blood (not recorded which). CDR3 loop: CASSRGQLNTEAFF. The nucleotides read TGCGCCAGCAGCCGAGGACAGCTTAACACTGAAGCTTTCTTT.